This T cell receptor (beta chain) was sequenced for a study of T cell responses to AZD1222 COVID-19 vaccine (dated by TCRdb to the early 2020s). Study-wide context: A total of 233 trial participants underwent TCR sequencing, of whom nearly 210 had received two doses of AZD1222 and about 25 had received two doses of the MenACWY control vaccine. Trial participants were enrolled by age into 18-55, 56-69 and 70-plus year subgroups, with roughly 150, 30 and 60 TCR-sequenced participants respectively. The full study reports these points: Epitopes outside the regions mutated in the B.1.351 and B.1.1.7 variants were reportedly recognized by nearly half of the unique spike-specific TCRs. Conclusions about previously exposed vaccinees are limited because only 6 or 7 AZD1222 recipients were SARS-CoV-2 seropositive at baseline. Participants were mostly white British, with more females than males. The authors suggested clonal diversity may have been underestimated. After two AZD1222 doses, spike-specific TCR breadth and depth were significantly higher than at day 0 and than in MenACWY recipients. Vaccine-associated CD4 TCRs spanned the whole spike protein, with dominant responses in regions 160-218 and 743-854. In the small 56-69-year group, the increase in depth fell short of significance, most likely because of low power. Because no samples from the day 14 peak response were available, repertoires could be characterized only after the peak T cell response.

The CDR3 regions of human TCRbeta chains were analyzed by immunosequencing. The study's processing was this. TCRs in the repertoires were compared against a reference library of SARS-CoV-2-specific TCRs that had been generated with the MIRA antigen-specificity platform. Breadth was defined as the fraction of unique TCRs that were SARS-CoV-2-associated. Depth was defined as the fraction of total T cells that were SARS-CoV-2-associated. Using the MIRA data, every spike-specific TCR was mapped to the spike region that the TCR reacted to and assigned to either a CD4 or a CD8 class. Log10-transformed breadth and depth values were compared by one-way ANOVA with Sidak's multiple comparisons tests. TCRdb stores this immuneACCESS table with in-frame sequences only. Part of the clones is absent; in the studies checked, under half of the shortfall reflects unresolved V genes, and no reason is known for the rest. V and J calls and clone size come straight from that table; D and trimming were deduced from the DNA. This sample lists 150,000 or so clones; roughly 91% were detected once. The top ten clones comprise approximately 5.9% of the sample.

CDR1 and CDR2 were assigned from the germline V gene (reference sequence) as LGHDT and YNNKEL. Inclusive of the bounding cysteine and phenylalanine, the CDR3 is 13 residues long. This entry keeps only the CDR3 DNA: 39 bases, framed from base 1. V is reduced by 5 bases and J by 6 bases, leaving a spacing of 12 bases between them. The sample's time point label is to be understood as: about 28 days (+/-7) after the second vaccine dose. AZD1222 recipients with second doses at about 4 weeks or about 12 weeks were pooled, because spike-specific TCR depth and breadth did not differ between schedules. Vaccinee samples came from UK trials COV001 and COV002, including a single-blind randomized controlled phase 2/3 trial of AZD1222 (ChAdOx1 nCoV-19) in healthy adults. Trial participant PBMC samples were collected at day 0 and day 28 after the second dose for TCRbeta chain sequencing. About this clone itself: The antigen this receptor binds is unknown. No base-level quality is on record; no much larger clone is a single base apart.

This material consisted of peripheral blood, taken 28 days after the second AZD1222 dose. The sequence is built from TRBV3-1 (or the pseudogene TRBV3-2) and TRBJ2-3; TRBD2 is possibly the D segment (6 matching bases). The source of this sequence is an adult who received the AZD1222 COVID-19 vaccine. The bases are TGTGCCAGCAGCAACAGACTAGGGGATACGCAGTATTTT. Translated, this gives CASSNRLGDTQYF.